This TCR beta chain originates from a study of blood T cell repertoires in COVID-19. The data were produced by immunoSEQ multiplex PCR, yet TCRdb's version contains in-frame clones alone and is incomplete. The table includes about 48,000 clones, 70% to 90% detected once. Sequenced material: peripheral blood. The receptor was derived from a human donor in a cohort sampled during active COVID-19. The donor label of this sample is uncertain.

DNA of the CDR3: TGCGCCAGCAGCACCCGGCCACAGGCGGAGGGCACTGAAGCTTTCTTT. Its protein is CASSTRPQAEGTEAFF. J is TRBJ1-1 and V is TRBV5-1, with D possibly being TRBD1 (5 bases). Germline assignment: CDR1 SGHRS and CDR2 YFSETQ. The CDR3 is 16 amino acids. Trimming left V 4 bases short and J 4 bases short, with 20 bases between.